A selection of T cell receptor beta chains follows, all from one sample in a study of CDR3 diversity in severe acne. TCRdb re-derived calls from the PCR reads in MiXCR, one entry per CDR3 protein. This sample has around 91,000 distinct CDR3 sequences, with around 49% found just once. Specimen: blood. The receptor set was obtained from a male donor in good health, without acne. Each CDR3 is given with its conserved first and last residue. The D gene is left open where the match is weak. Size is stated for part of the rows, as once, few or many counts, or as a class when the clone is expanded.

V,size,D,J,CDR3,DNA
TRBV9,NA,NA,TRBJ1-5,CASSVGSDSNQPQHF,TGTGCCAGCAGCGTAGGATCTGATAGCAATCAGCCCCAGCATTTT
TRBV5-4,NA,NA,TRBJ2-1,CASSLWGFGNEQFF,TGTGCCAGCAGCTTGTGGGGGTTCGGCAATGAGCAGTTCTTC
TRBV5-6,many,TRBD1,TRBJ2-1,CASSFGDRYKRNEQFF,TGTGCCAGCAGCTTTGGGGACAGGTACAAACGCAATGAGCAGTTCTTC
TRBV7-2,NA,TRBD2,TRBJ2-7,CASSSRLAGVGEQYF,TGTGCCAGCAGCTCCAGACTAGCGGGAGTAGGCGAGCAGTACTTC
TRBV29-1,many,NA,TRBJ1-4,CSVEHNEKLFF,TGCAGCGTTGAGCATAATGAAAAACTGTTTTTT
TRBV5-4,NA,NA,TRBJ1-4,CASSGKGLNEKLFF,TGTGCCAGCAGCGGCAAGGGGCTCAATGAAAAACTGTTTTTT
TRBV7-9,once,NA,TRBJ1-4,CASRPPGQNEKLFF,TGTGCCAGCAGGCCTCCGGGACAAAATGAAAAACTGTTTTTT
TRBV5-1,once,NA,TRBJ2-5,CASSPDFEAQYF,TGCGCCAGCAGCCCGGATTTTGAGGCCCAGTACTTC
TRBV20-1,NA,NA,TRBJ2-3,CSTSFRDNTDTQYF,TGCAGCACCAGCTTTCGGGACAACACAGATACGCAGTATTTT
TRBV5-1,many,TRBD2,TRBJ2-3,CASSFGGTDTQYF,TGCGCCAGCAGCTTCGGGGGGACAGATACGCAGTATTTT
TRBV19,NA,NA,TRBJ1-1,CASRRGAAEAFF,TGTGCCAGCCGTCGGGGGGCAGCTGAAGCTTTCTTT
TRBV20-1,NA,NA,TRBJ2-1,CSARGAGVREQFF,TGCAGTGCTAGAGGTGCAGGGGTGCGCGAGCAGTTCTTC
TRBV7-3,few,NA,TRBJ1-1,CASSQQGYTEAFF,TGTGCCAGCAGCCAACAGGGTTACACTGAAGCTTTCTTT
TRBV29-1,once,NA,TRBJ2-7,CSTTDEQYF,TGCAGCACCACGGACGAGCAGTACTTC
TRBV19,once,NA,TRBJ1-2,CASSIVGGGKLGDGYTF,TGTGCCAGTAGTATAGTCGGTGGCGGCAAACTTGGGGATGGCTACACCTTC
TRBV5-1,many,NA,TRBJ1-4,CASSLAGADEKLFF,TGCGCCAGCAGCTTGGCAGGGGCGGATGAAAAACTGTTTTTT
TRBV11-1,NA,NA,TRBJ2-5,CASSPVEETQYF,TGTGCCAGCAGCCCGGTGGAGGAGACCCAGTACTTC
TRBV20-1,NA,TRBD2,TRBJ2-1,CSAAGTSGGAGEQFF,TGCAGTGCCGCCGGGACTAGCGGGGGGGCTGGTGAGCAGTTCTTC
TRBV28,NA,TRBD1,TRBJ1-1,CASSFGGERTGGSFF,TGTGCCAGCAGTTTTGGGGGGGAGAGGACAGGGGGTTCTTTCTTT
TRBV7-2,NA,NA,TRBJ2-7,CASSLMGVNTYEQYF,TGTGCCAGCAGCTTAATGGGGGTCAACACCTACGAGCAGTACTTC
TRBV24-1,NA,NA,TRBJ1-4,CATSRDRNEKLFF,TGTGCCACCAGCCGGGACCGAAATGAAAAACTGTTTTTT
TRBV28,many,NA,TRBJ2-7,CASSLSPTGSYEQYF,TGTGCCAGCAGTTTATCCCCTACAGGCTCCTACGAGCAGTACTTC
TRBV5-6,many,NA,TRBJ2-7,CASSVDRPLEQYF,TGTGCCAGCAGCGTGGACAGACCCCTCGAGCAGTACTTC
TRBV5-1,NA,NA,TRBJ1-1,CASSLPFQKMNTEAFF,TGCGCCAGCAGCTTGCCCTTTCAGAAGATGAACACTGAAGCTTTCTTT
TRBV4-1,many,TRBD1,TRBJ2-1,CASRGQGPYNEQFF,TGCGCCAGCAGGGGACAGGGCCCCTACAATGAGCAGTTCTTC
TRBV20-1,NA,TRBD2,TRBJ2-5,CSAPLATSGNLYQGTQYF,TGCAGTGCTCCGTTAGCGACTAGCGGGAACCTGTACCAAGGGACCCAGTACTTC
TRBV5-1,NA,NA,TRBJ2-2,CASSLPGDTGELFF,TGCGCCAGCAGCTTGCCAGGGGACACCGGGGAGCTGTTTTTT
TRBV5-1,NA,TRBD1,TRBJ2-3,CASSLVDRVGDTQYF,TGCGCCAGCAGCCTAGTAGACAGGGTGGGAGATACGCAGTATTTT